Below, one T cell receptor beta chain is given with its context. Its antigen is not identified. The data were taken from a study of T cell responses to AZD1222 COVID-19 vaccine. For the study at large: Combined were second doses at about 4 or about 12 weeks.

Study observations and caveats: In the spike-specific TCR repertoire, nearly half reportedly target unmutated variant regions. Without day 14 samples, only post-peak T cell repertoires were studied. At study baseline, merely more than 5 AZD1222 recipients were seropositive.

Produced via immunoSEQ multiplex PCR; TCRdb's table is partial and in-frame only. The sample contains around 150,000 clones, around 95% of which appear only once. The V gene's germline CDR1 is MNHEY and CDR2 SMNVEV (reference sequence). The CDR3 is 15 amino acids. J lost 5 bases, V lost 4 bases, and 1 base had no gene match. This chain connects TRBV27 to TRBJ2-2, with 13 bases matching TRBD2. The sample was peripheral blood, taken on day 0 of AZD1222 vaccination. This receptor was taken from an adult in good health. The CDR3 region has the DNA TGTGCCAGCAGTTCGGGACTAGCGGGGACCGGGGAGCTGTTTTTT. Protein: CASSSGLAGTGELFF.